These 20 T cell receptor beta chains were all obtained from the same sample, sequenced in a study of T cells expressing NK-cell markers. Following a re-call of the 5' RACE reads, TCRdb has one entry per CDR3 protein and lacks DNA. The specimen's table records over 350,000 distinct CDR3 sequences. The specimen sequenced was blood T cells: a sorted CD56 or NKG2C T cell subset, CD4+ or CD8+ T cells, or bulk PBMC T cells (not recorded which). The origin of the receptors is a woman between 50 and 59 years old in good health.

The chain is built from TRBV15 and TRBJ2-1; TCRdb's assignment of TRBD2 cannot be checked, as there is no DNA. The CDR3 is 18 amino acids. From germline, CDR1 is LNHNV and CDR2 YYDKDF (reference sequence). The CDR3 loop reads CATSRAILAGASYNEQFF.

The CDR3 protein is CASSPSGLVGGNEQFF. J is TRBJ2-1 and V is TRBV12-3 or TRBV12-4; the D gene TCRdb calls, TRBD2, cannot be checked with no DNA. This CDR3 comprises 16 residues.

The chain joins TRBV20-1 to TRBJ1-1; TCRdb selects TRBD1, and the lack of DNA leaves this call unchecked. The CDR3 contains 15 residues. From germline, CDR1 is DFQATT and CDR2 SNEGSKA (reference sequence). This chain's CDR3 is CSAKKIQGSNTEAFF.

The gene calls are TRBV4-1 and TRBJ2-7; TCRdb lists TRBD2, though no DNA is available to test this call. The CDR3 totals 15 residues. Per the germline V gene, CDR1 is MGHRA and CDR2 is YSYEKL. The CDR3 is CASSPSPTRTYEQYF.

The rearrangement joins TRBV7-3 to TRBJ1-1. The V gene's germline CDR1 is SGHTA and CDR2 FQGTGA. This CDR3 has 13 residues. The CDR3 sequence is CASSAHPNAEAFF. The entire variable domain, with the rest obtained from reference TRBV7-3 and TRBJ1-1, is as follows: GAGVSQTPSNKVTEKGKYVELRCDPISGHTALYWYRQSLGQGPEFLIYFQGTGAADDSGLPNDRFFAVRPEGSVSTLKIQRTERGDSAVYLCASSAHPNAEAFFGQGTRLTVV.

The chain links TRBV10-3 to TRBJ2-1; without DNA, the TCRdb call of TRBD2 cannot be checked. Germline CDR1 and CDR2: ENHRY and SYGVKD. The CDR3 covers 15 residues. CDR3 loop: CAIGGGIGSYNEQFF.

CDR3 loop: CASSAVQGIYNEQFF. The chain is built from TRBV7-6 and TRBJ2-1; the D call of TRBD1 rests on TCRdb alone, since no DNA is present to check it. The CDR3 is 15 residues long. CDR1 is SGHVS, CDR2 FNYEAQ, per germline.

This rearrangement joins TRBV27 to TRBJ2-7; the TCRdb D gene call, TRBD2, has no DNA to confirm it. Germline-derived CDR1 and CDR2 are MNHEY and SMNVEV (reference sequence). The CDR3 spans 15 residues. The CDR3: CASSLLGLRSYEQYF.

The chain joins TRBV7-2 to TRBJ2-7; TCRdb designates TRBD1, a call that cannot be tested without DNA. Germline V CDR1 and CDR2: SGHTA, FQGNSA. This CDR3 contains 14 residues. The CDR3 sequence: CASSLEPGLVEQYF.

The gene calls are TRBV7-3 and TRBJ2-1; TCRdb's D call of TRBD2 is untestable without DNA. Germline V gives CDR1 SGHTA, CDR2 FQGTGA. The CDR3 covers 13 residues. CDR3 sequence reads: CASSLTTTGEQFF. Filled out from reference TRBV7-3 and TRBJ2-1, the complete variable domain reads GAGVSQTPSNKVTEKGKYVELRCDPISGHTALYWYRQSLGQGPEFLIYFQGTGAADDSGLPNDRFFAVRPEGSVSTLKIQRTERGDSAVYLCASSLTTTGEQFFGPGTRLTVL.

The rearrangement links TRBV20-1 to TRBJ1-4; the D gene TCRdb calls, TRBD1, cannot be checked with no DNA. The CDR3 is 14 amino acids. The germline V gene has CDR1 DFQATT and CDR2 SNEGSKA (reference sequence). The CDR3 is CSARPQGTPGKLFF.

CDR3 sequence: CASKTQTSTDTQYF. V and J are TRBV10-2 and TRBJ2-3. This CDR3 is built from 14 residues. Looked up from germline, CDR1 is WSHSY and CDR2 is SAAADI.

CDR3: CASSPERVTYNEQFF. The chain has TRBV12-3 or TRBV12-4 and TRBJ2-1; as DNA is missing, the TRBD2 call by TCRdb cannot be tested. The CDR3 has 15 residues.

The V gene is TRBV5-1, the J gene TRBJ2-3; TCRdb's D gene call, TRBD1, goes unchecked for lack of DNA. The CDR3 runs 15 residues. Germline V CDR1 and CDR2: SGHRS, YFSETQ. CDR3 region: CASSVPGSRPDTQYF. Based on the CDR3 plus reference TRBV5-1 and TRBJ2-3, the full variable domain is KAGVTQTPRYLIKTRGQQVTLSCSPISGHRSVSWYQQTPGQGLQFLFEYFSETQRNKGNFPGRFSGRQFSNSRSEMNVSTLELGDSALYLCASSVPGSRPDTQYFGPGTRLTVL.

This chain uses TRBV12-3 or TRBV12-4 with TRBJ2-1; no DNA is available, so the TRBD1 call from TCRdb remains unchecked. The CDR3 is made up of 14 amino acids. The CDR3 loop reads CASSSPRRYNEQFF.

The gene calls are TRBV24-1 and TRBJ2-6; the TCRdb D gene call, TRBD2, has no DNA to confirm it. CDR3 length: 16 residues. Germline V CDR1 and CDR2: KGHDR, SFDVKD. CDR3 amino acids: CATSDPSPSGANVLTF.

The chain couples TRBV30 to TRBJ1-1; as DNA is missing, the TRBD1 call by TCRdb cannot be tested. This CDR3 is 12 amino acids long. In germline, CDR1 is GTSNPN, CDR2 SVGIG (reference sequence). The CDR3 sequence is CAWSGDRGEAFF.

The chain carries TRBV20-1 and TRBJ2-3; without DNA, the TCRdb call of TRBD2 cannot be checked. Germline loops: CDR1 DFQATT, CDR2 SNEGSKA (reference sequence). The CDR3 totals 15 residues. CDR3 sequence reads: CSAVSPVSSTDTQYF.

The rearrangement uses TRBV7-9 and TRBJ1-1. The V gene's germline CDR1 is SEHNR and CDR2 FQNEAQ (reference sequence). The length of the CDR3 is 16 residues. CDR3 residues: CASSSVRAGMNTEAFF.

This chain joins TRBV4-2 and TRBJ2-1; the D gene TCRdb calls, TRBD1, cannot be checked with no DNA. The V gene's germline CDR1 is LGHNA and CDR2 YNFKEQ. The CDR3 length is 15 residues. CDR3 loop: CASSQWDRGLNEQFF.